The clone carrying this T cell receptor (beta chain) was detected only once. The antigen remains unidentified. Sequencing used immunoSEQ multiplex PCR; TCRdb keeps in-frame clones, though not all of them. This sample carries 55,000 to 90,000 clones, less than 90% of them seen once, and the ten largest clones take about 9.4%. The source of the sample is a study of T cell responses to AZD1222 COVID-19 vaccine. The germline CDR1 and CDR2 sequences are SNHLY and FYNNEI. Trimming took 7 bases from V and 5 from J, leaving 14 bases between them. This CDR3 region has 13 residues. Study-level points and caveats: Baseline seropositives among AZD1222 recipients totaled only six or seven.

The sample here was peripheral blood, taken on day 0 of AZD1222 vaccination. The chain recombines TRBV2 with TRBJ2-5, with a weak D call TRBD1 (6 bases). The source is an adult in good health. CDR3: CASKGGAPETQYF. The CDR3 coding sequence is TGTGCCAGCAAAGGGGGAGCCCCGGAGACCCAGTACTTC. The complete variable domain, with remaining parts taken from reference TRBV2 and TRBJ2-5, reads EPEVTQTPSHQVTQMGQEVILRCVPISNHLYFYWYRQILGQKVEFLVSFYNNEISEKSEIFDDQFSVERPDGSNFTLKIRSTKLEDSAMYFCASKGGAPETQYFGPGTRLLVL.